This TCR beta chain is from a study of cytomegalovirus exposure and HLA in healthy donors. Study context: Most donors, around 81% of approximately 400 genotyped, fell in the Caucasian-associated ancestry cluster.

The CDR3 runs 12 residues. Germline loops: CDR1 MNHEY, CDR2 SVGAGI. Trimming at V came to 5 bases and at J to 12 bases, leaving 7 bases not matched to a gene. A word on this clone: Its antigen is undetermined.

Whole-study results and caveats: Analysis was carried out at a later point, and it linked a missense DCLRE1C variant to TCR beta V- and J-gene trimming. Rates of TCR association differed by HLA locus in a later analysis, with DRB1 highest and HLA-C lowest.

Though probably carrying unrecorded immune exposures, donors were nominally healthy at sampling. The study ran its PCR with 60 Vbeta and 13 Jbeta primers. Libraries were prepared by immunoSEQ multiplex PCR; TCRdb keeps only in-frame clonotypes and omits some of them. The data show 79,000 or so clones, around 79% seen once. V gene TRBV6-5 combines with J gene TRBJ2-1; 7 nucleotides match TRBD2. The receptor's source is a woman aged 40 to 50 in good health and CMV-seropositive. The sequenced material came from PBMCs. The DNA of the CDR3 is TGTGCCAGCAGTGAGCCGGGACTATCGCAGTTCTTC. It translates to CASSEPGLSQFF.